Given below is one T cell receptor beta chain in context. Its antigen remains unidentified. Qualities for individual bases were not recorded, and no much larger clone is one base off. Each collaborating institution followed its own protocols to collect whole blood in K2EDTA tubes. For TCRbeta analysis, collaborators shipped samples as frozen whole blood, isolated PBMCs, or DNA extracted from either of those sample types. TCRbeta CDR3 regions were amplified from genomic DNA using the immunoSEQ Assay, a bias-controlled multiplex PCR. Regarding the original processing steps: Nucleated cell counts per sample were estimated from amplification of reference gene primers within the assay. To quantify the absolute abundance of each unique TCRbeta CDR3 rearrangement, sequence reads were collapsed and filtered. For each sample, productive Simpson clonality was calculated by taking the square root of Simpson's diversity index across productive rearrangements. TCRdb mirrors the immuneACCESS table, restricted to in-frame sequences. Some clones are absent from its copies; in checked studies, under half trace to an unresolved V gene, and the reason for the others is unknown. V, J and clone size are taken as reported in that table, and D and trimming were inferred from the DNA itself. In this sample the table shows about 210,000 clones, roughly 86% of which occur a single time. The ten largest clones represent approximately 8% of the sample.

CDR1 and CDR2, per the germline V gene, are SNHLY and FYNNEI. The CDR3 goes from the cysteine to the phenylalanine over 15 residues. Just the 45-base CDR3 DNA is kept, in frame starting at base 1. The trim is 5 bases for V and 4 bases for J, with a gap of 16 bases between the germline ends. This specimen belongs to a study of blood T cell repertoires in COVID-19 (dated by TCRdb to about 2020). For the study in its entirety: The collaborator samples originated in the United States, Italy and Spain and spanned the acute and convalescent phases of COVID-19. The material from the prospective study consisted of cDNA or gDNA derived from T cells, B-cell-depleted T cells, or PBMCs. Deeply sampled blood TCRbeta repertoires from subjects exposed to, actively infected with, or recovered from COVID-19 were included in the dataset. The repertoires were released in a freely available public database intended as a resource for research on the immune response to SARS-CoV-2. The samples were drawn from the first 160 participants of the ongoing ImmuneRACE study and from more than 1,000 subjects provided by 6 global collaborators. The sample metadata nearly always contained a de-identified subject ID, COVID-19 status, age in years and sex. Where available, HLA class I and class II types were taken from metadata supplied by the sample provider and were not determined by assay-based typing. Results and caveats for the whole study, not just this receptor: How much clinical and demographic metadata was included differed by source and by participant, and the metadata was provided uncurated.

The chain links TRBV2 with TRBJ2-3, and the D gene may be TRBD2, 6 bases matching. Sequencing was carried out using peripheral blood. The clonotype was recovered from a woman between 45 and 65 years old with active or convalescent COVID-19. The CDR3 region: CASSPGAAGADTQYF. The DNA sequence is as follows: TGTGCCAGCAGTCCGGGAGCGGCTGGTGCAGATACGCAGTATTTT.